This TCR beta chain was profiled in a study of blood T cell repertoires in COVID-19. Study at large: The samples span acute and convalescent COVID-19 from the United States, Italy and Spain. From T cells, B-cell-depleted T cells, or PBMCs came the material, which was cDNA or gDNA.

Recovery meant two consecutive negative NP/OP PCR tests, professional clearance, or resolved symptoms. The CDR3 is 14 residues long. V dropped 1 base and J dropped 0 bases, with 6 bases sitting between them. Germline CDR1 is SEHNR and CDR2 is FQNEAQ (reference sequence). TCRdb's copy holds only in-frame clones and misses some; the assay was immunoSEQ multiplex PCR. The table records about 210,000 clones, about 90% of them present only once. Sequencing was performed on PBMCs or T cells enriched from blood (not recorded which). This TCR was recovered from a man aged 30 to 39 who had recovered from COVID-19. The chain joins TRBV7-9 to TRBJ2-5; weak D call: TRBD1 (6 bases). CDR3: CASSLDRDQETQYF. DNA for the CDR3: TGTGCCAGCAGCTTAGACAGGGACCAAGAGACCCAGTACTTC.